This T cell receptor (beta chain) was identified in a study of T cells in pancreatic ductal adenocarcinoma. Whole-study results and caveats: No significant tumor-blood clonality difference; means were about 0.12 and 0.073. Unique clonotypes were roughly 8-fold more numerous in blood than in tumor. This surgical cohort overrepresents the minority presenting with early-stage disease.

This clone came up once. The antigen is not known. The assay was immunoSEQ multiplex PCR, and TCRdb's table has in-frame clones only and misses some. The sample gives 30,000 or so clones, around 94% of which show up once; 2.2% is in the top ten. The selected patients with pancreatic ductal adenocarcinoma had surgery but no neoadjuvant therapy. Germline V gives CDR1 SGHAT, CDR2 FQNNGV. The CDR3 loop spans 11 amino acids. V gave up 1 base and J gave up 11 bases, with 8 bases separating them. The sequencing input was PBMCs. The chain is built from TRBV11-2 and TRBJ1-1; D call uncertain. This clonotype was sampled from a human donor with pancreatic ductal adenocarcinoma. The DNA for the CDR3 is TGTGCCAGCAGCTTAGGCTCCGCTGCTTTCTTT. It specifies CASSLGSAAFF.